The TCR beta chain described here comes from a study of blood T cell repertoires in COVID-19. As handled by the study authors: Nucleated cell counts were estimated from reference gene primer amplification. Measured with immunoSEQ multiplex PCR; TCRdb has only the in-frame clones, and not every one. V and J calls and clone size are those listed in that table; D and trimming were worked out from the DNA. Of tens of thousands of clones in the sample, roughly 80% were seen once. This clonotype originated in a man aged 70 or older with active COVID-19. Specimen: peripheral blood.

CDR3 bases: TGTGCCAGCTCATCCCGACTAGCGGGAGAGAACACCGGGGAGCTGTTTTTT. Its translation: CASSSRLAGENTGELFF. V usage is TRBV18 and J usage is TRBJ2-2; 12 bases map to TRBD2. J lost 1 base, V lost 5 bases, and 5 bases had no gene match. Germline-derived CDR1 and CDR2 are KGHSH and LQKENI. The CDR3 has 17 amino acids.